These T cell receptor beta chains were read from a single sample in a study of blood T cell repertoires in COVID-19. Produced via immunoSEQ multiplex PCR; TCRdb's table is partial and in-frame only. The profile covers about 290,000 clones, with around four fifths appearing a single time and 4.1% taken by the ten largest. What was sequenced was peripheral blood. The source of these receptors is a woman aged 45-59 years with active or convalescent COVID-19. Both conserved end residues are part of each CDR3. D genes are given only for firm matches. Expanded clones get a size class; other rows say once, few or many, or leave the size out.

TRBV5-4	TRBJ2-7	NA	NA	CASNRRGGDEQYF	TGTGCCAGCAACCGGCGCGGGGGCGACGAGCAGTACTTC
TRBV5-1	TRBJ2-6	NA	NA	CASSLLGQGTGANVLTF	TGCGCCAGCAGCTTATTGGGTCAGGGGACTGGGGCCAACGTCCTGACTTTC
TRBV12-3/TRBV12-4	TRBJ2-1	NA	NA	CASSLAELFEQFF	TGTGCCAGCAGTTTAGCGGAGCTTTTTGAGCAGTTCTTC
TRBV28	TRBJ1-5	TRBD1	NA	CASSPIDREVQPQHF	TGTGCCAGCAGCCCTATCGACAGGGAAGTTCAGCCCCAGCATTTT
TRBV10-3	TRBJ1-1	NA	NA	CAIAPDSATEAFF	TGTGCCATCGCCCCCGACAGTGCCACTGAAGCTTTCTTT
TRBV11-1	TRBJ2-1	TRBD2	NA	CASSLGLAGVEQFF	TGTGCCAGCAGCTTAGGACTAGCGGGAGTTGAGCAGTTCTTC
TRBV6-2/TRBV6-3	TRBJ2-1	TRBD2	NA	CASSYSRGRTYNEQFF	TGTGCCAGCAGTTACTCTCGCGGGAGAACCTACAATGAGCAGTTCTTC
TRBV11-3	TRBJ2-1	TRBD2	NA	CASSSTGTSGNNEQFF	TGTGCCAGCAGCTCGACCGGGACTAGCGGGAACAATGAGCAGTTCTTC
TRBV11-2	TRBJ2-5	TRBD1	NA	CASSSPDRGQETQYF	TGTGCCAGCAGCTCCCCGGACAGGGGGCAAGAGACCCAGTACTTC
TRBV3-1/TRBV3-2	TRBJ2-1	TRBD2	NA	CASSPRSGGSYNEQFF	TGTGCCAGCAGCCCCCGTAGCGGGGGCTCCTACAATGAGCAGTTCTTC
TRBV28	TRBJ2-5	TRBD2	NA	CASRHFLAGVRETQYF	TGTGCCAGCAGACATTTCCTAGCGGGAGTCCGGGAGACCCAGTACTTC
TRBV7-9	TRBJ1-2	NA	NA	CASSSSGAFTF	TGTGCCAGCAGCTCTTCAGGTGCGTTCACCTTC
TRBV28	TRBJ1-2	TRBD1	NA	CASSPGQGSAYGYTF	TGTGCCAGCAGTCCCGGACAGGGTAGCGCCTATGGCTACACCTTC
TRBV30	TRBJ1-5	NA	NA	CAWSGGSGQPQHF	TGTGCCTGGAGTGGCGGCAGCGGGCAGCCCCAGCATTTT
TRBV21-1	TRBJ1-3	NA	NA	CASTTGGGISGNTIYF	TGTGCCAGCACCACGGGAGGCGGGATCTCTGGAAACACCATATATTTT
TRBV6-6	TRBJ1-2	NA	few	CASSYLPSDGYTF	TGTGCCAGCAGTTACCTTCCTAGTGATGGCTACACCTTC
TRBV5-1	TRBJ2-3	NA	NA	CASRVSTTDTQYF	TGCGCCAGCCGGGTTTCAACCACAGATACGCAGTATTTT